This section outlines one T cell receptor beta chain sequence together with its context. Antigen unknown. The sample comes from a study of CD8+ T cells in alopecia areata. On the study more broadly: After 6 to 18 months of tofacitinib, follow-up continued 6 months off drug.

CDR3 length equals 13 residues. The germline V and J ends were trimmed by 4 bases and 6 bases, with 15 bases remaining between them. CDR1 is SQVTM and CDR2 is ANQGSEA in the germline V gene. Study observations and caveats: Numerous clones, expanded in lesions, remained in scalp and blood during tofacitinib.

Treatment specified: oral pan-JAK inhibitor, 5-10 mg twice daily. It was cDNA, reverse transcribed from extracted RNA, that served as the sequencing template. The table came from immunoSEQ multiplex PCR; TCRdb's copy has only in-frame clones and leaves some out. The table has about 120,000 clones, approximately 53% seen once; the top ten hold roughly 0.5%. Sequences were derived from CD4+ T cells sorted from blood, sampled at week 4, from a patient treated with tofacitinib. This sequence joins TRBV29-1 and TRBJ1-1; D is unresolved. The TCR was taken from a human donor with alopecia areata. CDR3 DNA: TGCAGCGTTGGACGTTTCTTGGCTTCTGAAGCTTTCTTT. Encoded protein: CSVGRFLASEAFF.